This TCR beta chain is drawn from a study of blood T cells in healthy people across ages. Study conclusions and caveats: Fewer expanded clones and more diversity marked long-lived versus aged donors. No conclusive comparison of naive versus antigen-experienced cells was possible with unsorted PBMCs. Significant beta diversity loss was already apparent by age approximately 38, declining roughly linearly.

Trimming removed 6 bases from V and 9 bases from J, with 15 bases in between. There are 12 residues in the CDR3. Remarks on this clonotype: Its matching antigen is unknown.

Primers used in a second PCR of about 6 to 11 cycles were a sample-barcoded 5' primer and a J-beta primer mix. TCRdb reanalysed the 5' RACE reads using MiXCR and keeps one entry per CDR3 protein. Of about 1.8 million distinct CDR3 sequences listed, about 50% are singletons. All donors came from Russia, were Caucasian and healthy, and spanned ages about 6 to 100. The sequence derives from a woman in her forties in good health. The V gene is TRBV12-3 or TRBV12-4, the J gene TRBJ2-7; D is perhaps TRBD1 (6 bases). The sequencing sample was made of blood. The CDR3 here is CASRAGDVRQYF. The CDR3 DNA follows: TGTGCCAGCAGGGCAGGGGACGTCCGGCAGTACTTC.